The 17 T cell receptor beta chains below were found in one sample sequenced in a study of T cells after yellow fever vaccination. TCRdb analysed the 5' RACE reads with MiXCR anew, one entry per CDR3 protein. The sample comprises around 600,000 distinct CDR3 sequences, 9% to 15% of which are singletons, and 14% to 15% rests with the top ten. The sample in question was PBMCs, obtained on the day of the yellow fever booster vaccination. Receptors were obtained from a young man who received the YFV17D yellow fever vaccine.

This clonotype was seen a handful of times. The CDR3 loop is CASSLGLQNTEAFF. CDR3 nucleotides: TGTGCCAGCAGTTTAGGACTGCAGAACACTGAAGCTTTCTTT. V and J are TRBV12-3 or TRBV12-4 and TRBJ1-1, with D uncertain. The length of the CDR3 is 14 residues. The germline V and J ends were trimmed by 1 base and 1 base, with 7 bases remaining between them.

The chain is built from TRBV6-5 and TRBJ2-1; 12 nucleotides line up with TRBD2. The CDR3 length is 18 residues. The germline V gene has CDR1 MNHEY and CDR2 SVGAGI. Losses at the gene ends were 0 bases for V and 7 bases for J; bases not matched to a gene: 10. Written as DNA, the CDR3 is TGTGCCAGCAGTTACTCAAGACTAGCGGGAGATAAGACGAATGAGCAGTTCTTC. Its protein is CASSYSRLAGDKTNEQFF.

V usage is TRBV20-1 and J usage is TRBJ2-3; 7 bases map to TRBD1. The CDR3 totals 13 residues. In germline, CDR1 is DFQATT, CDR2 SNEGSKA (reference sequence). V was pared by 8 bases and J by 0 bases, with 5 bases of the junction left unmatched. This chain's CDR3 is CSPLGQSTDTQYF. As DNA, the CDR3 is TGCAGTCCCCTGGGACAGAGCACAGATACGCAGTATTTT.

The rearrangement links TRBV7-2 to TRBJ2-5; D is possibly TRBD1 (6 bases). Germline CDR1 and CDR2: SGHTA and FQGNSA. The CDR3 is 13 residues long. The ends were cut back, 3 bases at V and 5 bases at J, with 10 bases in the middle. This CDR3 reads CASSFRGLETQYF. The CDR3 nucleotides are TGTGCCAGCAGCTTCAGGGGTCTTGAGACCCAGTACTTC.

The chain employs TRBV7-8 and TRBJ2-3, with a weak D call TRBD2 (5 bases). Germline CDR1 is SGHVS and CDR2 is FQNEAQ. Trimming took off 7 bases at V and 5 bases at J, with 16 bases between the two ends. CDR3 size: 14 residues. DNA for the CDR3: TGTGCCAGCACTCAGCGGCGAGGTAGAGATACGCAGTATTTT. The encoded protein is CASTQRRGRDTQYF.

This clonotype was found many times. The chain has TRBV7-2 and TRBJ2-5; perhaps TRBD1 as D (6 bases). Germline V gene lookup returns CDR1 SGHTA and CDR2 FQGNSA. This CDR3 comprises 14 residues. Between the trimmed V and J ends, which lost 5 bases and 1 base, there was a span of 11 bases. Written as DNA, the CDR3 is TGTGCCAGCAGCCCCCAGGGGTCCCAAGAGACCCAGTACTTC. Its translation is CASSPQGSQETQYF.

This clonotype was counted a few times. V is TRBV20-1 and J is TRBJ2-3; TRBD2 is a possible D gene (6 bases). The CDR3 loop spans 16 amino acids. Trimming shortened V by 3 bases and J by 0 bases, and 16 bases separated the two germline ends. The germline gives CDR1 DFQATT, CDR2 SNEGSKA (reference sequence). The CDR3: CSARGFSGTSTDTQYF. The CDR3 DNA sequence: TGCAGTGCTAGGGGCTTTAGCGGAACTAGCACAGATACGCAGTATTTT.

This clonotype was observed a handful of times. The chain is built from TRBV27 and TRBJ1-2, with 9 bases lining up with TRBD1. This CDR3 has 13 residues. Germline V gene lookup returns CDR1 MNHEY and CDR2 SMNVEV (reference sequence). V lost 8 bases to trimming and J lost 5 bases; unmatched junction nucleotides: 6. CDR3 residues: CASGDRVHYGYTF. DNA for the CDR3: TGTGCCAGCGGGGACAGGGTTCATTATGGCTACACCTTC.

This clonotype was counted a few times. The gene calls are TRBV3-1 and TRBJ2-1; TRBD2 agrees at 7 bases. CDR3 length: 16 amino acids. Trimming removed 7 bases from V and 2 bases from J; junction bases left unmatched: 11. The V gene's germline CDR1 is LGHDT and CDR2 YNNKEL (reference sequence). Written as DNA, the CDR3 is TGTGCCAGCACAGATACTAAGCGGGGAACCTACAATGAGCAGTTCTTC. It specifies CASTDTKRGTYNEQFF.

This clonotype occurred once. The chain recombines TRBV6-1 with TRBJ1-4; D is undetermined. Germline V CDR1 and CDR2: MNHNS, SASEGT. Deletions cut 7 bases from V and 7 bases from J, with 13 bases between. The length of the CDR3 is 13 residues. CDR3 protein: CASTRSRFEKLFF. The CDR3 region has the DNA TGTGCCAGCACCAGATCCAGGTTTGAAAAACTGTTTTTT.

V usage is TRBV11-2 and J usage is TRBJ1-1; D gene unclear. Looked up from germline, CDR1 is SGHAT and CDR2 is FQNNGV. V lost 0 bases, J lost 0 bases, and 5 bases lay in between. CDR3 size: 14 residues. The chain's CDR3 is CASSLERLNTEAFF. Here the CDR3 DNA reads TGTGCCAGCAGCTTAGAGCGACTGAACACTGAAGCTTTCTTT.

The chain combines TRBV20-1 with TRBJ1-5; TRBD1 might be the D (5 bases). The germline V gene encodes CDR1 DFQATT and CDR2 SNEGSKA (reference sequence). This CDR3 spans 15 amino acids. V gave up 3 bases and J gave up 3 bases, with 15 bases separating them. The CDR3: CSASLRGGSNQPQHF. DNA of the CDR3: TGCAGTGCTAGCCTCCGGGGGGGTTCCAATCAGCCCCAGCATTTT.

This clonotype was seen more than once but under ten times. The rearrangement uses TRBV7-2 and TRBJ1-5; maybe TRBD1 (5 bases). Per the germline V gene, CDR1 is SGHTA and CDR2 is FQGNSA. This CDR3 contains 15 residues. Trimming removed 1 base at V and 1 base at J, with 8 bases between. CDR3 amino acids: CASSLVPGSNQPQHF. The CDR3 nucleotides read TGTGCCAGCAGCTTAGTCCCAGGGAGCAATCAGCCCCAGCATTTT.

The rearrangement joins TRBV11-2 to TRBJ1-1; D possibly corresponds to TRBD1 (6 bases). The CDR3 extends over 18 amino acids. Germline V gene lookup returns CDR1 SGHAT and CDR2 FQNNGV. Trimming pared 3 bases from V and 0 bases from J, leaving 20 bases between. CDR3 sequence reads: CASSFIVGRDTLNTEAFF. Written as DNA, the CDR3 is TGTGCCAGCAGCTTTATAGTCGGTCGGGACACCCTGAACACTGAAGCTTTCTTT.

The V gene is TRBV3-1, the J gene TRBJ2-1; D might be TRBD2 (6 bases). The V gene lost 4 bases and the J gene lost 4 bases, with 17 bases spanning the gap. Germline V CDR1 and CDR2: LGHDT, YNNKEL (reference sequence). The CDR3 spans 16 residues. CDR3: CASSLWEVAGYNEQFF. The CDR3, as DNA: TGTGCCAGCAGCCTATGGGAGGTAGCTGGTTACAATGAGCAGTTCTTC.

J is TRBJ2-7 and V is TRBV7-3; no firm D call. The CDR3 length is 13 residues. Germline CDR1 SGHTA, CDR2 FQGTGA. Deletions cut 5 bases from V and 6 bases from J, with 14 bases between. The CDR3 nucleotides are TGTGCCAGCAGCACCAGCGTGGCTGGCGAGCAGTACTTC. This gives the protein CASSTSVAGEQYF.

This clonotype was detected a few times. The DNA for the CDR3 is TGTGCCAGCAGTCTACTAGCCGGGCATGAGCAGTTCTTC. Protein product: CASSLLAGHEQFF. The V call is TRBV3-1, the J call TRBJ2-1, with D possibly TRBD2 on 6 matching bases. The CDR3 totals 13 residues. V dropped 6 bases and J dropped 8 bases, with 14 bases sitting between them. Germline CDR1 and CDR2: LGHDT and YNNKEL (reference sequence).